This is a list of T cell receptor beta chains from one sample in a study of neurological immune-mediated disorders. TCRdb redid the calling of the 5' RACE reads with MiXCR, one entry per CDR3 protein. The profile shows tens of thousands of distinct CDR3 sequences, about 6% of them singletons. The sample taken for sequencing was CD4+ T cells from blood. The receptors shown here come from a woman in her thirties or forties in good health. CDR3s include the opening cysteine and the closing phenylalanine or tryptophan. A D gene is named only where the DNA matches it firmly. Not all rows give a size; the values are once, few, many and, for expanded clones, a class.

v_gene,d_gene,len,j_gene,abundance,CDR3nt,CDR3aa
TRBV7-2,-,18,TRBJ2-6,many,TGTGCCAGCAGTCTAAGGGGGGCGGGAATGGGCGGGGCCAACGTCCTGACTTTC,CASSLRGAGMGGANVLTF
TRBV29-1,-,11,TRBJ2-2,-,TGCAGCGGGTTCGAAGTCGGGGAGCTGTTTTTT,CSGFEVGELFF
TRBV27,-,15,TRBJ2-1,many,TGTGCCAGCAGTTTCTTGGGCACCCTCTACAATGAGCAGTTCTTC,CASSFLGTLYNEQFF
TRBV20-1,-,13,TRBJ2-3,many,TGCAGTGCTAGAGACCGAGTCACGATAAAGCAGTATTTT,CSARDRVTIKQYF
TRBV27,-,12,TRBJ2-5,many,TGTGCCAGCAGGTCGTACCAAGAGACCCAGTACTTC,CASRSYQETQYF
TRBV28,-,12,TRBJ1-2,many,TGTGCCAGCAGTTATTTGTACTATGGCTACACCTTC,CASSYLYYGYTF
TRBV20-1,-,13,TRBJ2-7,many,TGCAGTGCCAAGAGGTCGGAAACCTACGAGCAGTACTTC,CSAKRSETYEQYF
TRBV11-2,-,13,TRBJ2-1,many,TGTGCCAGCAGCTTTGCCTCCGGAGGTGAGCAGTTCTTC,CASSFASGGEQFF
TRBV20-1,-,12,TRBJ2-1,many,TGCAGTGCTAGATACGCTCGGGATGAGCAGTTCTTC,CSARYARDEQFF
TRBV10-1,-,12,TRBJ2-1,many,TGCGCCAGCAGTGAGCAGGGTGATGAGCAGTTCTTC,CASSEQGDEQFF
TRBV12-3/TRBV12-4,TRBD1,16,TRBJ1-5,-,TGTGCCAGCAGCGGGACAGGGAGTGGAGGCAATCAGCCCCAGCATTTT,CASSGTGSGGNQPQHF
TRBV5-1,-,13,TRBJ1-1,many,TGCGCCAGCAGCCCCGTAGCGAACACTGAAGCTTTCTTT,CASSPVANTEAFF
TRBV11-2,TRBD1,15,TRBJ2-2,many,TGTGCCAGCAGGGTTACAGGGGCGAACACCGGGGAGCTGTTTTTT,CASRVTGANTGELFF
TRBV28,TRBD1,15,TRBJ2-5,many,TGTGCCAGCAGTTTCGCGGGACAGGGGCAAGAGACCCAGTACTTC,CASSFAGQGQETQYF
TRBV11-1,TRBD1,14,TRBJ2-3,-,TGTGCCAGCAGCCCCGACAGGGTTCACGATGAGCAGTATTTT,CASSPDRVHDEQYF
TRBV3-1,-,15,TRBJ2-2,many,TGTGCCAGCAGCCAAGATGCCGGGGCGATCGGGGAGCTGTTTTTT,CASSQDAGAIGELFF
TRBV3-1,-,15,TRBJ1-6,many,TGTGCCAGCAGCCAAGGGACCGTCGATAATTCACCCCTCCACTTT,CASSQGTVDNSPLHF
TRBV14,-,13,TRBJ1-2,many,TGTGCCAGCAGCCTCGCGGAGTACTATGGCTACACCTTC,CASSLAEYYGYTF
TRBV18,TRBD1,15,TRBJ1-5,many,TGTGCCAGCTCACCTCGGGACAGTAGTGAACAGCCCCAGCATTTT,CASSPRDSSEQPQHF
TRBV20-1,-,14,TRBJ2-6,many,TGCAGTGCTCCCGCGTCCCGGGGGGCCAACGTCCTGACTTTC,CSAPASRGANVLTF
TRBV28,TRBD1,16,TRBJ2-7,many,TGTGCCAGCAGACCACTCCGGGACAGGGTCAGCTACGAGCAGTACTTC,CASRPLRDRVSYEQYF
TRBV29-1,-,11,TRBJ2-3,many,TGCAGCGTTGAACAGGGGGATACGCAGTATTTT,CSVEQGDTQYF
TRBV5-6,TRBD1,15,TRBJ2-1,many,TGTGCCAGCAGCTTGGCGGGACAGGGGACCGATGAGCAGTTCTTC,CASSLAGQGTDEQFF
TRBV6-6,TRBD1,13,TRBJ2-7,many,TGTGCCAGCGGCTCGGGACAGGGTTACGAGCAGTACTTC,CASGSGQGYEQYF
TRBV3-1,-,14,TRBJ1-5,many,TGTGCCAGCAGCCAAGGGGCAGGGGCTCAGCCCCAGCATTTT,CASSQGAGAQPQHF
TRBV2,-,16,TRBJ2-2,many,TGTGCCAGCAATGAAAGGGGGGGCATGGACACCGGGGAGCTGTTTTTT,CASNERGGMDTGELFF
TRBV20-1,TRBD1,12,TRBJ1-2,many,TGCAGTGCGACAGGGGGCGGCTATGGCTACACCTTC,CSATGGGYGYTF
TRBV6-2/TRBV6-3,TRBD1,17,TRBJ1-1,many,TGTGCCAGCAGTTACTTTCGGACAGGGACAATGAACACTGAAGCTTTCTTT,CASSYFRTGTMNTEAFF
TRBV7-2,-,13,TRBJ2-7,many,TGTGCCAGCAGCTTACCCACAGCCTACGAGCAGTACTTC,CASSLPTAYEQYF
TRBV7-8,-,14,TRBJ2-4,many,TGTGCCAGCAATGCAGGGACGGATAAAAACATTCAGTACTTC,CASNAGTDKNIQYF
TRBV3-1,-,12,TRBJ2-1,many,TGTGCCAGCAGCCAAGGGGAGCTTCGGCAGTTCTTC,CASSQGELRQFF
TRBV7-9,-,14,TRBJ1-4,many,TGTGCCAGCAGCTTTTTTGCAACTAATGAAAAACTGTTTTTT,CASSFFATNEKLFF
TRBV7-2,-,14,TRBJ2-1,many,TGTGCCAGCAGCTCCGCAAGCTCCTACAATGAGCAGTTCTTC,CASSSASSYNEQFF
TRBV7-2,-,15,TRBJ2-7,many,TGTGCCAGCAGCTTAGGAGCTACGCAGGGCTACGAGCAGTACTTC,CASSLGATQGYEQYF
TRBV5-1,-,16,TRBJ1-4,many,TGCGCCAGCAGCTTGGAAGGGACGAGGGTTAATGAAAAACTGTTTTTT,CASSLEGTRVNEKLFF